The 8 T cell receptor beta chains given below trace back to one sample, sequenced in a study of T-cell reconstitution after alpha-beta-depleted transplantation in children. TCRbeta library preparation incorporated unique molecular identifiers. TCRdb used MiXCR to reprocess the PCR reads, holding one entry per CDR3 protein. This sample has about 340,000 distinct CDR3 sequences; 13% occur once, and the top ten carry over 3.5%. The specimen comprised PBMCs, sampled from the stem cell graft. All receptors come from a human donor who donated a stem cell graft to a child with Fanconi anemia.

V gene TRBV20-1 combines with J gene TRBJ1-2; perhaps TRBD1 as D (6 bases). V gave up 1 base and J gave up 4 bases, with 13 bases separating them. CDR3 length equals 14 residues. CDR1 is DFQATT, CDR2 SNEGSKA, per germline (reference sequence). This CDR3 is CSARAMGGGYGYTF. In DNA, the CDR3 is TGCAGTGCTAGAGCCATGGGGGGCGGCTATGGCTACACCTTC.

Many counts were recorded for this clonotype. The rearrangement uses TRBV11-2 and TRBJ2-1; TRBD2 agrees at 11 bases. CDR1 is SGHAT and CDR2 is FQNNGV in the germline V gene. J was trimmed by 4 bases and V by 2 bases; bases with no gene match: 4. CDR3 length: 16 amino acids. CDR3 sequence reads: CASSLRSSGGYNEQFF. The CDR3 nucleotides are TGTGCCAGCAGCTTAAGATCTAGCGGGGGGTACAATGAGCAGTTCTTC.

There are a few counts of this clonotype. The CDR3 sequence is CASSSGTGKGYTF. DNA for the CDR3: TGTGCCAGCAGTTCCGGGACGGGAAAAGGCTACACCTTC. This sequence joins TRBV11-2 and TRBJ1-2; TRBD1 is a possible D gene (5 bases). The V gene's germline CDR1 is SGHAT and CDR2 FQNNGV. The germline V and J ends were trimmed by 6 bases and 8 bases, with 16 bases remaining between them. This CDR3 spans 13 amino acids.

Many counts were recorded for this clonotype. The genes are TRBV7-9 and TRBJ1-1; D remains unclear. This CDR3 comprises 11 residues. With 1 base removed from V and 10 bases from J, the gap between germline ends came to 7 bases. Germline V gene sequence: CDR1 SEHNR, CDR2 FQNEAQ (reference sequence). The CDR3 region has the DNA TGTGCCAGCAGCTTAGTGGAGGGAGCTTTCTTT. It translates to CASSLVEGAFF.

This clonotype has ten or more counts. DNA for the CDR3: TGTGCCAGCAGCGTAACCCCCTCAGGGGATGAGCAGTTCTTC. It translates to CASSVTPSGDEQFF. This rearrangement joins TRBV7-9 to TRBJ2-1; possibly TRBD1 for D (6 bases). This CDR3 is built from 14 residues. The V end was cut by 5 bases, the J end by 8 bases, with 16 bases between. From germline, CDR1 is SEHNR and CDR2 FQNEAQ (reference sequence).

This clonotype was detected ten times or more. The rearrangement joins TRBV6-1 to TRBJ1-1; a weak D match, TRBD1 (6 bases). Deletions cut 7 bases from V and 5 bases from J, with 17 bases between. The CDR3 totals 14 residues. Germline lookup yields CDR1 MNHNS and CDR2 SASEGT. The chain's CDR3 is CASTLGGARTEAFF. The CDR3 nucleotides are TGTGCCAGCACCTTAGGGGGGGCTAGGACTGAAGCTTTCTTT.

This clonotype was seen many times. The chain employs TRBV24-1 and TRBJ1-2, with unresolved D. Germline assignment: CDR1 KGHDR and CDR2 SFDVKD. The CDR3 extends over 13 amino acids. V shed 7 bases and J shed 2 bases, with 10 bases lying between them. As DNA, the CDR3 is TGTGCCACCAGCCGGCCGGGAAACTATGGCTACACCTTC. Its translation: CATSRPGNYGYTF.

This chain links TRBV5-1 with TRBJ2-1; perhaps TRBD2 as D (5 bases). The CDR3 totals 12 residues. The germline gives CDR1 SGHRS, CDR2 YFSETQ. V dropped 6 bases and J dropped 7 bases, with 11 bases sitting between them. CDR3 in amino acids: CASKKEGNEQFF. The CDR3 bases are TGCGCCAGCAAAAAAGAGGGAAATGAGCAGTTCTTC. Combining the CDR3 with reference TRBV5-1 and TRBJ2-1 gives the whole variable domain KAGVTQTPRYLIKTRGQQVTLSCSPISGHRSVSWYQQTPGQGLQFLFEYFSETQRNKGNFPGRFSGRQFSNSRSEMNVSTLELGDSALYLCASKKEGNEQFFGPGTRLTVL.